Following are 14 T cell receptor beta chains from one sample sequenced in a study of T cell responses to AZD1222 COVID-19 vaccine (dated by TCRdb to about 2021). Receptor libraries were prepared by the immunoSEQ multiplex PCR assay. Drawn from immuneACCESS, this table holds only the in-frame rearrangements with V and J called that TCRdb kept. Clones are partly lost; checked studies trace under half to an unresolved V gene and leave the rest unexplained. This sample has about 180,000 clones in its table, and around 90% of those were observed once. The ten top clones hold approximately 1.9% of the sample. Sample time point, as interpreted from the label and publication: about 28 days (+/-7) after the second vaccine dose. The source was peripheral blood, collected 28 days after the second AZD1222 dose. The receptors come from an adult who received the AZD1222 COVID-19 vaccine.

This chain links TRBV5-1 with TRBJ2-1; D tentatively reads TRBD1 or TRBD2 (5 bases each). Trimming stripped 7 bases from V and 0 bases from J, with 11 bases between. CDR1 is SGHRS, CDR2 YFSETQ, per germline. The length of the CDR3 is 14 residues. CDR3 bases: TGCGCCAGCGCCGGGACCCTCTCCTACAATGAGCAGTTCTTC. This codes for CASAGTLSYNEQFF.

The chain employs TRBV24-1 and TRBJ1-2; TRBD1 aligns across 7 bases. The CDR3 contains 15 residues. V was clipped by 3 bases and J by 6 bases; unmatched bases: 9. Germline CDR1 is KGHDR and CDR2 is SFDVKD. This CDR3 reads CATSDHGTEPDGYTF. Here the CDR3 DNA reads TGTGCCACCAGTGATCACGGGACAGAGCCAGATGGCTACACCTTC.

V usage is TRBV6-5 and J usage is TRBJ1-2; D remains unclear. V was trimmed by 0 bases and J by 4 bases, leaving 12 bases between them. The germline V gene encodes CDR1 MNHEY and CDR2 SVGAGI. The CDR3 consists of 15 residues. Written as DNA, the CDR3 is TGTGCCAGCAGTTACTCGTCGGGGTTTTTCTATGGCTACACCTTC. Translated, it gives CASSYSSGFFYGYTF.

The chain employs TRBV2 and TRBJ1-2; tentatively, D is TRBD1 (6 bases). Trimming took off 2 bases at V and 2 bases at J, with 6 bases between the two ends. Germline-derived CDR1 and CDR2 are SNHLY and FYNNEI. There are 13 residues in the CDR3. CDR3: CASSEQGNYGYTF. The CDR3, as DNA: TGTGCCAGCAGTGAACAGGGGAACTATGGCTACACCTTC.

This rearrangement joins TRBV24-1 to TRBJ2-7, with D unclear. V was clipped by 10 bases and J by 0 bases, with 12 bases between them. Germline V lookup: CDR1 KGHDR, CDR2 SFDVKD. The CDR3 loop spans 13 amino acids. CDR3 sequence reads: CATGPPSSYEQYF. The CDR3 nucleotides read TGTGCCACAGGCCCCCCGAGCTCCTACGAGCAGTACTTC.

The rearrangement links TRBV27 to TRBJ1-3; D is possibly TRBD1 (5 bases). Trimming removed 4 bases at V and 4 bases at J, with 8 bases between. This CDR3 has 13 residues. CDR1 and CDR2 from the germline V gene are MNHEY and SMNVEV (reference sequence). The CDR3 DNA sequence: TGTGCCAGCAGTTGGGGGTACGGAAACACCATATATTTT. Amino acid sequence: CASSWGYGNTIYF.

This clone was counted a single time. J is TRBJ1-3 and V is TRBV19, with 8 bases fitting TRBD1. J was trimmed by 5 bases and V by 1 base; bases with no gene match: 1. Looked up from germline, CDR1 is LNHDA and CDR2 is SQIVND (reference sequence). The CDR3 covers 14 residues. This CDR3 reads CASSIGTGRNTIYF. DNA for the CDR3: TGTGCCAGTAGTATAGGGACAGGGCGAAACACCATATATTTT. The full variable domain, in which reference TRBV19 and TRBJ1-3 provide the parts outside the CDR3, is DGGITQSPKYLFRKEGQNVTLSCEQNLNHDAMYWYRQDPGQGLRLIYYSQIVNDFQKGDIAEGYSVSREKKESFPLTVTSAQKNPTAFYLCASSIGTGRNTIYFGEGSWLTVV.

The chain uses TRBV6-2 or TRBV6-3 and TRBJ1-1; unclear D gene. The V end was cut by 2 bases, the J end by 7 bases, with 8 bases between. Germline CDR1 and CDR2: MNHEY and SVGEGT. There are 12 residues in the CDR3. The CDR3: CASSYQDGEAFF. The CDR3 DNA reads TGTGCCAGCAGTTACCAGGACGGTGAAGCTTTCTTT.

The CDR3: CASSDRVFNEQFF. DNA of the CDR3: TGTGCCAGCAGCGACAGAGTTTTCAATGAGCAGTTCTTC. This chain uses TRBV11-2 with TRBJ2-1; tentative D call: TRBD1 (5 bases). The germline gives CDR1 SGHAT, CDR2 FQNNGV. There are 13 residues in the CDR3. The V gene lost 5 bases and the J gene lost 6 bases, with 11 bases spanning the gap.

This clone was picked up one time. The gene calls are TRBV15 and TRBJ2-7; 12 nucleotides align to TRBD2. The CDR3 sequence is 15 residues long. The V gene end was trimmed by 5 bases and the J gene end by 2 bases; junction bases not matched to a gene: 4. CDR1 LNHNV and CDR2 YYDKDF come from the germline V gene (reference sequence). For the CDR3, the DNA is TGTGCCACCAGCTACGCTAGCGGGGGGGCCTACGAGCAGTACTTC. Translation gives CATSYASGGAYEQYF.

The V and J genes are TRBV5-5 and TRBJ2-5, with 11 bases identical to TRBD1. This CDR3 has 16 amino acids. Germline-derived CDR1 and CDR2 are SGHKS and YYEKEE (reference sequence). Germline trimming cut 4 bases from V and 9 bases from J; bases unmatched to any gene: 14. The CDR3 region has the DNA TGTGCCAGCAGCCCTCCCGGGACAGGGGGAGGGGGGTCCCAGTACTTC. It translates to CASSPPGTGGGGSQYF.

V usage is TRBV5-6 and J usage is TRBJ1-2, with 7 bases fitting TRBD1. The V gene's germline CDR1 is SGHDT and CDR2 YYEEEE. The CDR3 is 14 residues long. Trimming cost V 4 bases and J 5 bases; bases outside gene matches: 8. CDR3 DNA: TGTGCCAGCAGCCACCAACAGGGGAGGTATGGCTACACCTTC. Its translation: CASSHQQGRYGYTF.

The V and J genes are TRBV12-3 or TRBV12-4 and TRBJ1-5; 7 nucleotides align to TRBD1. V was pared by 6 bases and J by 11 bases, with 7 bases of the junction left unmatched. The CDR3 totals 12 residues. CDR3 bases: TGTGCCAGCAGCCCCGGACAGGTTGCCCAGCATTTT. Its protein product is CASSPGQVAQHF.

This chain connects TRBV5-1 to TRBJ2-7; the match to TRBD2 covers 13 bases. The trim removed 3 bases at V and 2 bases at J, leaving 8 bases unmatched. This CDR3 spans 17 amino acids. Germline V lookup: CDR1 SGHRS, CDR2 YFSETQ. CDR3 nucleotide sequence: TGCGCCAGCAGCTCCACCACTACTAGCGGGGGGGCCTACGAGCAGTACTTC. Translated: CASSSTTTSGGAYEQYF.